The 9 T cell receptor beta chains in this list originate from one sample, sequenced in a study of blood T cell repertoires in COVID-19. Sequencing used immunoSEQ multiplex PCR; TCRdb keeps in-frame clones, though not all of them. The sample contains about 150,000 clones, roughly 81% of which appear only once. Sequenced input: peripheral blood. Receptors were obtained from an older woman with COVID-19, enrolled during active disease.

This clone occurred once. The J gene is TRBJ2-1, the V gene TRBV11-2; D is uncertain. Per the germline V gene, CDR1 is SGHAT and CDR2 is FQNNGV. Trimming left V 1 base short and J 9 bases short, with 19 bases between. CDR3 size: 16 residues. The CDR3: CASSLATLLKSGEQFF. The CDR3 nucleotides are TGTGCCAGCAGCTTAGCGACCTTACTAAAGTCCGGTGAGCAGTTCTTC.

J is TRBJ1-3 and V is TRBV18; D uncertain. The V and J ends lost 3 bases and 0 bases respectively, with 15 bases between them. CDR1 and CDR2 from the germline V gene are KGHSH and LQKENI. The CDR3 is made up of 17 amino acids. The DNA for the CDR3 is TGTGCCAGCTCACCCTCCTCCGGGTTGCTCTCTGGAAACACCATATATTTT. It codes for CASSPSSGLLSGNTIYF.

V gene TRBV4-2 combines with J gene TRBJ1-1, with no clear D. The CDR3 runs 11 residues. CDR1 and CDR2 from the germline V gene are LGHNA and YNFKEQ. Between the trimmed V and J ends, which lost 0 bases and 7 bases, there was a span of 3 bases. This CDR3 is CASSQEREAFF. DNA for the CDR3: TGTGCCAGCAGCCAAGAGCGTGAAGCTTTCTTT.

The chain uses TRBV10-3 and TRBJ1-3, with D possibly matching TRBD1 (5 bases). The CDR3 length is 12 residues. Trimming pared 11 bases from V and 0 bases from J, leaving 8 bases between. Germline CDR1 and CDR2: ENHRY and SYGVKD. CDR3 in DNA: TGTGCCGGCAGGGACTCTGGAAACACCATATATTTT. Protein sequence: CAGRDSGNTIYF.

This chain links TRBV7-8 with TRBJ1-1; TRBD1 might be the D (5 bases). Trimming stripped 6 bases from V and 1 base from J, with 9 bases between. This CDR3 contains 13 residues. The germline gives CDR1 SGHVS, CDR2 FQNEAQ. The CDR3 nucleotides are TGTGCCAGCAGGCCAGGACAGAACACTGAAGCTTTCTTT. The encoded protein is CASRPGQNTEAFF.

This chain uses TRBV5-6 with TRBJ1-4, with no clear D. Germline assignment: CDR1 SGHDT and CDR2 YYEEEE. Trimming removed 0 bases at V and 0 bases at J, with 12 bases between. This CDR3 is 17 amino acids long. The CDR3 nucleotides are TGTGCCAGCAGCTTGGGGAGAGCCTATGCAACTAATGAAAAACTGTTTTTT. This gives the protein CASSLGRAYATNEKLFF. The entire variable domain, with the rest obtained from reference TRBV5-6 and TRBJ1-4, is as follows: DAGVTQSPTHLIKTRGQQVTLRCSPKSGHDTVSWYQQALGQGPQFIFQYYEEEERQRGNFPDRFSGHQFPNYSSELNVNALLLGDSALYLCASSLGRAYATNEKLFFGSGTQLSVL.

This clone was seen only once. The chain joins TRBV25-1 to TRBJ1-5; no reliable D call. Germline V gene data show CDR1 as MGHDK and CDR2 as SYGVNS. The CDR3 contains 13 residues. With 4 bases removed from V and 7 bases from J, the gap between germline ends came to 11 bases. The CDR3 DNA reads TGTGCCAGCAGTGGGGAGGGTCACCAGCCCCAGCATTTT. It codes for CASSGEGHQPQHF. Full variable domain (missing parts from reference TRBV25-1 and TRBJ1-5): EADIYQTPRYLVIGTGKKITLECSQTMGHDKMYWYQQDPGMELHLIHYSYGVNSTEKGDLSSESTVSRIRTEHFPLTLESARPSHTSQYLCASSGEGHQPQHFGDGTRLSIL.

The chain links TRBV2 to TRBJ2-3, with D tentatively TRBD2 (6 bases). V dropped 8 bases and J dropped 5 bases, with 14 bases sitting between them. There are 13 residues in the CDR3. Germline CDR1 SNHLY, CDR2 FYNNEI. The DNA for the CDR3 is TGTGCCAGCGTGGATAGCGGCGGAGATACGCAGTATTTT. This sequence encodes CASVDSGGDTQYF.

The chain has TRBV29-1 and TRBJ1-1; TRBD1 matches 12 bases. The germline CDR1 and CDR2 sequences are SQVTM and ANQGSEA. This CDR3 has 14 amino acids. V was clipped by 5 bases and J by 5 bases; unmatched bases: 6. The CDR3 sequence: CSVNRDRGRTEAFF. DNA of the CDR3: TGCAGCGTTAACCGGGACAGGGGGCGGACTGAAGCTTTCTTT.